What follows are 24 T cell receptor beta chains derived from one specimen sequenced in a study of blood T cell repertoires in COVID-19 (TCRdb year 2020). Libraries were built with the immunoSEQ multiplex PCR assay. TCRdb's version of the immuneACCESS table is confined to in-frame rearrangements and falls short of the full clone set. An unresolved V gene accounts for under half of the shortfall where checked; the remainder is of unknown origin. Present in this sample are about 310,000 clones, approximately 86% of which were seen just once. 1% to 1.5% of the sample belongs to the ten largest clones. The specimen was peripheral blood. These receptors all stem from a man aged 65 to 79 with acute or convalescent COVID-19.

The chain joins TRBV5-6 to TRBJ1-2; weak D call: TRBD1 (6 bases). The CDR3 has 14 residues. In germline, CDR1 is SGHDT, CDR2 YYEEEE. V was pared by 1 base and J by 8 bases, with 15 bases between. CDR3 DNA sequence: TGTGCCAGCAGCTTGAGACAGGCGCCGGGGGGCTACACCTTC. Protein: CASSLRQAPGGYTF.

This clone appeared once. Additional DNA sequences in this sample encode the identical CDR3. V and J are TRBV3-1 (or the pseudogene TRBV3-2) and TRBJ1-1; 7 nucleotides match TRBD1. The CDR3 runs 14 residues. The V segment lost 4 bases and the J segment 1 base; nucleotides outside the gene matches: 3. Germline V gene sequence: CDR1 LGHDT, CDR2 YNNKEL (reference sequence). The DNA for the CDR3 is TGTGCCAGCAGCCTAGGGACAGCGAACACTGAAGCTTTCTTT. Its protein product is CASSLGTANTEAFF.

This clone appeared a single time. This chain connects TRBV5-1 to TRBJ1-3, with a tentative D call TRBD1 (5 bases). The germline V gene has CDR1 SGHRS and CDR2 YFSETQ. The CDR3 is 16 amino acids. Trimming shortened V by 0 bases and J by 4 bases, and 14 bases separated the two germline ends. CDR3 in DNA: TGCGCCAGCAGCTTGGTCGGGGGTCTGGGAGGAAACACCATATATTTT. Protein: CASSLVGGLGGNTIYF.

This chain connects TRBV3-1 (or the pseudogene TRBV3-2) to TRBJ2-6, with a weak D call TRBD2 (6 bases). CDR1 and CDR2 from the germline V gene are LGHDT and YNNKEL (reference sequence). There are 15 residues in the CDR3. V was clipped by 7 bases and J by 4 bases, with 14 bases between them. The CDR3 is CASTLRGSGANVLTF. Here the CDR3 DNA reads TGTGCCAGCACTCTCCGGGGGTCCGGGGCCAACGTCCTGACTTTC.

The rearrangement links TRBV18 to TRBJ2-5; D remains unclear. Germline CDR1 and CDR2: KGHSH and LQKENI. CDR3 length: 15 amino acids. Trimming shortened V by 3 bases and J by 2 bases, and 13 bases separated the two germline ends. The CDR3 protein is CASSPMISVQETQYF. The CDR3 DNA is TGTGCCAGCTCACCGATGATCAGCGTACAAGAGACCCAGTACTTC.

The chain recombines TRBV29-1 with TRBJ2-1; 9 bases agree with TRBD1. V gave up 3 bases and J gave up 3 bases; unmatched junction bases: 6. The CDR3 totals 15 residues. CDR1 and CDR2 from the germline V gene are SQVTM and ANQGSEA. CDR3: CSVDAGQGFYNEQFF. CDR3 in DNA: TGCAGCGTTGATGCGGGACAGGGCTTCTACAATGAGCAGTTCTTC.

This chain's CDR3 is CASSTRQGARAFF. In DNA form, the CDR3 reads TGTGCCAGCAGCACCCGACAGGGGGCTAGGGCTTTCTTT. The rearrangement links TRBV3-1 (or the pseudogene TRBV3-2) to TRBJ1-1; 10 bases are a match to TRBD1. CDR3 length equals 13 residues. V trimming: 5 bases; J trimming: 11 bases; junction bases outside the gene matches: 8. Germline V gene lookup returns CDR1 LGHDT and CDR2 YNNKEL (reference sequence).

The chain carries TRBV10-2 and TRBJ2-7, with 12 bases lining up with TRBD2. This CDR3 spans 19 amino acids. Germline V gene lookup returns CDR1 WSHSY and CDR2 SAAADI. Losses at the gene ends were 6 bases for V and 4 bases for J; bases not matched to a gene: 19. CDR3 nucleotides: TGCGCCAGCAGCCAACCCCCGGGACTAGCGGGCAAAAATGGGTACGAGCAGTACTTC. Protein sequence: CASSQPPGLAGKNGYEQYF.

A remark on this clone: Other nucleotide sequences from this sample produce the same CDR3. The chain carries TRBV28 and TRBJ1-1, with 8 bases that match TRBD1. The germline V gene has CDR1 MDHEN and CDR2 SYDVKM. With 5 bases clipped from V and 2 bases from J, the junction kept 4 bases outside the gene matches. CDR3 length: 14 residues. Written as DNA, the CDR3 is TGTGCCAGCAGTATCGGGACAGGTAACACTGAAGCTTTCTTT. Encoded protein: CASSIGTGNTEAFF.

The count of this clone is one. This rearrangement joins TRBV15 to TRBJ2-7; 9 bases are shared with TRBD1. This CDR3 spans 14 amino acids. CDR1 and CDR2 from the germline V gene are LNHNV and YYDKDF (reference sequence). V gave up 4 bases and J gave up 6 bases; unmatched junction bases: 7. Written as DNA, the CDR3 is TGTGCCACCAGCAAGGGACAGGGACGACGCGAGCAGTACTTC. Amino acids: CATSKGQGRREQYF.

The CDR3 loop is CASSRQGPDSGNTIYF. CDR3 nucleotides: TGTGCCAGCAGCAGACAGGGCCCGGACTCTGGAAACACCATATATTTT. The chain joins TRBV7-9 to TRBJ1-3; 7 bases are a match to TRBD1. The J segment lost 0 bases and the V segment lost 5 bases, leaving 7 bases of the junction unmatched. The CDR3 loop spans 16 amino acids. Germline assignment: CDR1 SEHNR and CDR2 FQNEAQ (reference sequence).

V gene TRBV5-8 combines with J gene TRBJ2-1; D might be TRBD2 (6 bases). Trimming cost V 1 base and J 6 bases, with 11 bases left between them. The CDR3 extends over 14 amino acids. Per germline, CDR1 SGHTS and CDR2 YDEGEE. The CDR3 loop is CASSLWGDPNEQFF. CDR3 DNA sequence: TGTGCCAGCAGCTTGTGGGGGGACCCCAATGAGCAGTTCTTC.

V gene TRBV6-6 combines with J gene TRBJ1-2; 9 bases map to TRBD1. The germline CDR1 and CDR2 sequences are MNHNY and SVGAGI (reference sequence). Trimming cost V 5 bases and J 3 bases; bases outside gene matches: 10. The CDR3 has 16 amino acids. CDR3 coding DNA: TGTGCCAGCAGTCTACTACAGGGGGCTCCCCACTATGGCTACACCTTC. This encodes CASSLLQGAPHYGYTF.

Regarding this clone: This CDR3 is also generated by other DNA sequences in the sample. The V and J genes are TRBV4-3 and TRBJ1-2; no firm D call. CDR1 LGHNA and CDR2 YSLEER come from the germline V gene. Trimming removed 0 bases at V and 4 bases at J, with 6 bases between. CDR3 length: 13 residues. CDR3 DNA sequence: TGCGCCAGCAGCCAAGATCTCGGCTATGGCTACACCTTC. It translates to CASSQDLGYGYTF.

The genes are TRBV4-1 and TRBJ1-2, with 7 bases that match TRBD1. Germline trimming cut 4 bases from V and 7 bases from J; bases unmatched to any gene: 0. The CDR3 covers 11 residues. Germline CDR1 reads MGHRA; CDR2 reads YSYEKL. CDR3 loop: CASSRDSGYTF. In nucleotides, the CDR3 is TGCGCCAGCAGCCGGGACAGTGGCTACACCTTC.

The rearrangement uses TRBV5-4 and TRBJ1-4; TRBD1 matches 7 bases. Germline lookup yields CDR1 SGHNT and CDR2 YYREEE (reference sequence). The V segment lost 9 bases and the J segment 6 bases; nucleotides outside the gene matches: 8. There are 13 residues in the CDR3. The CDR3 is CATMGQNDEKLFF. In DNA, the CDR3 is TGTGCCACCATGGGACAGAACGATGAAAAACTGTTTTTT.

V usage is TRBV7-9 and J usage is TRBJ2-2; TRBD2 agrees at 8 bases. Germline loops: CDR1 SEHNR, CDR2 FQNEAQ (reference sequence). The CDR3 contains 15 residues. V lost 8 bases, J lost 2 bases, and 7 bases stayed unmatched. The CDR3 nucleotides are TGTGCCAGCGAACTAGCGGACGCTAACACCGGGGAGCTGTTTTTT. Amino acids: CASELADANTGELFF.

CDR3 sequence (DNA): TGTGCCAGCAGCCCCCACGGGGGAGGGGGTCAGCCCCAGCATTTT. It encodes CASSPHGGGGQPQHF. This rearrangement joins TRBV9 to TRBJ1-5, with a weak D call TRBD1 (6 bases). Per the germline V gene, CDR1 is SGDLS and CDR2 is YYNGEE. The CDR3 sequence is 15 residues long. Trimming took off 4 bases at V and 6 bases at J, with 17 bases between the two ends.

The chain is built from TRBV5-1 and TRBJ2-2, with 9 bases fitting TRBD1. The CDR3 runs to 16 residues. From germline, CDR1 is SGHRS and CDR2 YFSETQ. Trimming removed 3 bases from V and 2 bases from J; junction bases left unmatched: 5. DNA of the CDR3: TGCGCCAGCAGCTGGGCGGGACAGGGAAACACCGGGGAGCTGTTTTTT. Protein product: CASSWAGQGNTGELFF.

V and J are TRBV7-2 and TRBJ2-2; 8 bases line up with TRBD2. There are 15 residues in the CDR3. The germline V gene has CDR1 SGHTA and CDR2 FQGNSA. The J segment lost 0 bases and the V segment lost 6 bases, leaving 3 bases of the junction unmatched. The CDR3 coding sequence is TGTGCCAGCAGAAAAGCGGGGGCGAACACCGGGGAGCTGTTTTTT. Translation: CASRKAGANTGELFF.

The J gene is TRBJ1-1, the V gene TRBV6-2 or TRBV6-3; possibly TRBD1 for D (6 bases). The length of the CDR3 is 16 residues. Germline loops: CDR1 MNHEY, CDR2 SVGEGT. V was pared by 6 bases and J by 1 base, with 18 bases between. The DNA for the CDR3 is TGTGCCAGCAGCCCCTCGACCGGGACAAAGAACACTGAAGCTTTCTTT. Its translation: CASSPSTGTKNTEAFF.

In its sample, this clone was seen once. This chain connects TRBV6-6 to TRBJ1-6; D ambiguous. CDR3 length: 14 amino acids. Germline assignment: CDR1 MNHNY and CDR2 SVGAGI (reference sequence). Trimming stripped 2 bases from V and 7 bases from J, with 9 bases between. CDR3 residues: CASSYLRENSPLHF. CDR3 DNA sequence: TGTGCCAGCAGTTACCTACGGGAGAATTCACCCCTCCACTTT.

The chain combines TRBV4-1 with TRBJ2-4; D may be TRBD1 (5 bases). The CDR3 extends over 21 amino acids. Germline V gene sequence: CDR1 MGHRA, CDR2 YSYEKL. V shed 3 bases and J shed 0 bases, with 27 bases lying between them. The chain's CDR3 is CASSHYSGGDRRRIAKNIQYF. In DNA, the CDR3 is TGCGCCAGCAGCCACTATTCAGGTGGAGACAGAAGAAGGATAGCCAAAAACATTCAGTACTTC.

The chain carries TRBV11-2 and TRBJ2-1, with a weak D call TRBD2 (6 bases). There are 14 residues in the CDR3. Looked up from germline, CDR1 is SGHAT and CDR2 is FQNNGV. With 5 bases removed from V and 5 bases from J, the gap between germline ends came to 13 bases. This CDR3 reads CASSIQPSDNEQFF. The CDR3 coding sequence is TGTGCCAGCAGCATTCAACCTAGCGACAATGAGCAGTTCTTC.